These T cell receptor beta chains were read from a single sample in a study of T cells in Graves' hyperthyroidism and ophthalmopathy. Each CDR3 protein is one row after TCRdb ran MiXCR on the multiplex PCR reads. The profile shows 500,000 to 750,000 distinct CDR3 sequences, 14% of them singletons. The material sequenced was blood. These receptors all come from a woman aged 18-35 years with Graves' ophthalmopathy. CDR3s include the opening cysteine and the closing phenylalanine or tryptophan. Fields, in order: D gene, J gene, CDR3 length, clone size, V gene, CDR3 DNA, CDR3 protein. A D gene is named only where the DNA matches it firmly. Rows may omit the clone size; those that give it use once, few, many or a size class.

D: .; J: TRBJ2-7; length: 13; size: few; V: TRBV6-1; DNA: TGTGCCAGCAGAGACGGAAGCTCCTACGAGCAGTACTTC; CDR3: CASRDGSSYEQYF
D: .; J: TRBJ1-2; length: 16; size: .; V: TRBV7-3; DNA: TGTGCCAGCAGCCCTCACCCGACAGCTTGGGACTATGGCTACACCTTC; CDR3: CASSPHPTAWDYGYTF
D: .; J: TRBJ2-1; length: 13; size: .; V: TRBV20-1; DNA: TGCAGTGCTGGAAAGGGACCCTACAATGAGCAGTTCTTC; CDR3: CSAGKGPYNEQFF
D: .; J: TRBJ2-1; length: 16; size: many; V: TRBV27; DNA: TGTGCCAGCAGTTTAAGTGCTTACCTCCAAATTAATGAGCAGTTCTTC; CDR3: CASSLSAYLQINEQFF
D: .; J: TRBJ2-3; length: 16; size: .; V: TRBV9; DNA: TGTGCCAGCAGCGGCTCAGGGGTTGCCGACGGAGATACGCAGTATTTT; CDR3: CASSGSGVADGDTQYF
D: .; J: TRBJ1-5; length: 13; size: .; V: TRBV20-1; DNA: TGCAGTGCTAGGCGACGGCTGGATCAGCCCCAGCATTTT; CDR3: CSARRRLDQPQHF
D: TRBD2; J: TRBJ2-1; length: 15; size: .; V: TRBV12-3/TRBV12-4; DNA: TGTGCCAGCAGTCGGGCTAGCGGGAGGAACAATGAGCAGTTCTTC; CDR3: CASSRASGRNNEQFF
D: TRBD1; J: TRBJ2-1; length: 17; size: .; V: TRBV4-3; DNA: TGCGCCAGCAGCCAAGATTTTTACAGGGGGCTTAGCAATGAGCAGTTCTTC; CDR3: CASSQDFYRGLSNEQFF
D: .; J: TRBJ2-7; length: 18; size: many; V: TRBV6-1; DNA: TGTGCCAGCCGTGGGACCGCGGAAAACCCGACCACTATGAACGAGCAGTACTTC; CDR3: CASRGTAENPTTMNEQYF
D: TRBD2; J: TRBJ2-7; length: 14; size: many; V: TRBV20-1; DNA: TGCAGTGCCGAACTAGCGGGAAGCTCCTACGAGCAGTACTTC; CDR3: CSAELAGSSYEQYF
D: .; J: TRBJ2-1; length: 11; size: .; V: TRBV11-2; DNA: TGTGCCAGCAGGGGGTTTTATGAGCAGTTCTTC; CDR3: CASRGFYEQFF
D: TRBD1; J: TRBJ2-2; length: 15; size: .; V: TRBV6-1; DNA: TGTGCCAGCAGTTCGCACAGGGGATACACCGGGGAGCTGTTTTTT; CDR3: CASSSHRGYTGELFF
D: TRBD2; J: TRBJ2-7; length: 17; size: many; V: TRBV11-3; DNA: TGTGCCAGCAGCTCTCGTGGGGCTAGCGGGGAGACTCAAGAGCAGTACTTC; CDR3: CASSSRGASGETQEQYF
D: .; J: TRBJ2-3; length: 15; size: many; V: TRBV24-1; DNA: TGTGCCACCACCGCAGGTTCCCAAGGCACAGATACGCAGTATTTT; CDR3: CATTAGSQGTDTQYF
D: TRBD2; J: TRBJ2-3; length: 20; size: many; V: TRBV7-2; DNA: TGTGCCAGTCGTTCCGTGGCCCGCAAACTTGCGGGAGGGCCGGAGGATACGCAGTATTTT; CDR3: CASRSVARKLAGGPEDTQYF
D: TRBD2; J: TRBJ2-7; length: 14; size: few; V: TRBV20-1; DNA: TGCAGTGCTAGAGGAGGGGAGGGCATCTACGAGCAGTACTTC; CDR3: CSARGGEGIYEQYF
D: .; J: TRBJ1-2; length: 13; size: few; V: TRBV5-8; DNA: TGTGCCAGCAGCCTGGTCGGGGGCAGTGGCTACACCTTC; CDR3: CASSLVGGSGYTF
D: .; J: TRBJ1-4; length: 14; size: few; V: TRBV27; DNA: TGTGCCAGCAGAGGGGGGCTCGGTAATGAAAAACTGTTTTTT; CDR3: CASRGGLGNEKLFF
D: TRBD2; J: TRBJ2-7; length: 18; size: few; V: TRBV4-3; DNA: TGCGCCAGCAGCCAAGATTATGTGACTAGCGGACGTACCTACGAGCAGTACTTC; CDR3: CASSQDYVTSGRTYEQYF
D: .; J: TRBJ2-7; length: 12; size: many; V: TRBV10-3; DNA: TGTGCCATCAGTGACGACAGGACCGAGCAGTACTTC; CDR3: CAISDDRTEQYF
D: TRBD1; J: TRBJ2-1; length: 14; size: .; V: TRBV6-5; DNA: TGTGCCAGCAGTTGGGGACAGGGGGGTAATGAGCAGTTCTTC; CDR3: CASSWGQGGNEQFF
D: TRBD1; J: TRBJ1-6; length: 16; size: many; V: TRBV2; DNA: TGTGCCAGCATTTTACAGGGGATTGCCTATAATTCACCCCTCCACTTT; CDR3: CASILQGIAYNSPLHF
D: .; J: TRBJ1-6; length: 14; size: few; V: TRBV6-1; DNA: TGTGCCAGCAGTGATGGCGGGGGAAATTCACCCCTCCACTTT; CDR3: CASSDGGGNSPLHF
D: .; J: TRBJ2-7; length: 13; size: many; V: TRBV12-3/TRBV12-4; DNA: TGTGCCAGCAGCCCTTTGTCCAGCTACGAGCAGTACTTC; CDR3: CASSPLSSYEQYF
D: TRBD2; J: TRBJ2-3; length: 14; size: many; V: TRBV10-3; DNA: TGTGCCATCAGCGGGACTAGCGATTGGGATACGCAGTATTTT; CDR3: CAISGTSDWDTQYF
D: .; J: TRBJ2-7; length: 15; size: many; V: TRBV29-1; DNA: TGCAGCGTTGAGGATCGGCGAGGGCAGTCCTACGAGCAGTACTTC; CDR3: CSVEDRRGQSYEQYF